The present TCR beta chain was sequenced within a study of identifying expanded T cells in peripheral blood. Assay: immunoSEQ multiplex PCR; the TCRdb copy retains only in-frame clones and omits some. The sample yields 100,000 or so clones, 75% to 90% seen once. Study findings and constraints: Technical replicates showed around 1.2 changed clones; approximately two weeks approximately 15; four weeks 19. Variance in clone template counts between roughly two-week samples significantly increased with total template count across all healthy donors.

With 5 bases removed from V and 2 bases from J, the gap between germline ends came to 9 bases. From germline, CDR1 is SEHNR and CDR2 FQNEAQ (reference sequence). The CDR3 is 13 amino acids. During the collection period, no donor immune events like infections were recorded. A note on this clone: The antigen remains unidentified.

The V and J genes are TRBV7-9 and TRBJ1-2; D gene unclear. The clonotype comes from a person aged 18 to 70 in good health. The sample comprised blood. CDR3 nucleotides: TGTGCCAGCAGCACCGACCCCAACTATGGCTACACCTTC. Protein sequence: CASSTDPNYGYTF.